This record looks at one T cell receptor (beta chain) sequence and its context. What it recognizes is unknown. This entry comes from a study of vaccination effects on CD4 cells after COVID-19. Turning to the study itself: The median interval between the second dose and post-vaccine sampling was 72 days.

CDR1 MGHDK and CDR2 SYGVNS come from the germline V gene. Germline trimming cut 7 bases from V and 1 base from J; bases unmatched to any gene: 7. The CDR3 runs 15 residues. Sequenced by immunoSEQ multiplex PCR; TCRdb stores in-frame clones only, minus some. The table includes under 35,000 clones, 70% to 85% detected once. Around day 10 of culture, CD4+ T cells were separated out. As their vaccination, participants received two doses of either BNT162b2 or mRNA-1273. People in the vaccine group had not been infected with SARS-CoV-2 before, and their nucleocapsid antibodies were negative. The sample consisted of CD4+ T cells from PBMCs cultured without peptide, taken after COVID-19 vaccination. The TCR sequence derives from a human donor who received a COVID-19 vaccine. This sequence joins TRBV25-1 and TRBJ2-3; 8 nucleotides align to TRBD2. The CDR3 loop is CASTPGGAGTDTQYF. The CDR3 DNA reads TGTGCCAGCACCCCCGGGGGGGCGGGCACAGATACGCAGTATTTT.